Listed here are 7 T cell receptor beta chains from one sample, sequenced in a study of blood T cell repertoires in COVID-19. This table comes from immunoSEQ multiplex PCR, and its TCRdb copy is limited to in-frame clones, with some not included. The sample shows some 380,000 clones, approximately 85% of them seen only once. Source material: PBMCs or T cells enriched from blood (not recorded which). The receptors shown here come from a woman aged 40 to 49 with acute COVID-19.

The V gene is TRBV2, the J gene TRBJ1-5; maybe TRBD1 (6 bases). CDR3 length equals 15 residues. V shed 6 bases and J shed 3 bases, with 15 bases lying between them. CDR1 is SNHLY, CDR2 FYNNEI, per germline. The CDR3, as DNA: TGTGCCAGCAGCACCGCCGGGACAATCAATCAGCCCCAGCATTTT. Protein sequence: CASSTAGTINQPQHF.

The CDR3 bases are TGTGCCAGCAGCCCCAGGAGCGGGGGTTCGGGCTCCTACAATGAGCAGTTCTTC. This codes for CASSPRSGGSGSYNEQFF. The chain recombines TRBV11-2 with TRBJ2-1; 8 nucleotides line up with TRBD2. V shed 5 bases, J shed 0 bases, and the junction held 12 bases outside the gene matches. The length of the CDR3 is 18 residues. Germline assignment: CDR1 SGHAT and CDR2 FQNNGV.

V is TRBV12-3 or TRBV12-4 and J is TRBJ2-5; D perhaps matches TRBD1 (5 bases). V was clipped by 4 bases and J by 7 bases, with 7 bases between them. This CDR3 is built from 11 residues. CDR3 protein: CASSSRATQYF. The DNA of the CDR3 is TGTGCCAGCAGTTCCAGGGCGACCCAGTACTTC.

V and J are TRBV30 and TRBJ1-1, with D unclear. The V gene's germline CDR1 is GTSNPN and CDR2 SVGIG (reference sequence). Trimming removed 2 bases at V and 3 bases at J, with 7 bases between. The CDR3 is 12 residues long. CDR3 in DNA: TGTGCCTGGAGTACCGGGTACACTGAAGCTTTCTTT. It specifies CAWSTGYTEAFF.

The gene calls are TRBV6-6 and TRBJ1-6; the D gene is possibly TRBD1 (6 bases). The CDR3 totals 15 residues. The germline gives CDR1 MNHNY, CDR2 SVGAGI (reference sequence). The V gene lost 0 bases and the J gene lost 7 bases, with 10 bases spanning the gap. Here the CDR3 DNA reads TGTGCCAGCAGTTACTCGGGGGGGGCGAATTCACCCCTCCACTTT. Its protein product is CASSYSGGANSPLHF.

The genes are TRBV6-2 or TRBV6-3 and TRBJ1-1; perhaps TRBD1 as D (6 bases). V was trimmed by 4 bases and J by 1 base, leaving 16 bases between them. From germline, CDR1 is MNHEY and CDR2 SVGEGT. This CDR3 spans 16 amino acids. As DNA, the CDR3 is TGTGCCAGCAGTTCCTCAGGGGCCTGGGGGAACACTGAAGCTTTCTTT. It specifies CASSSSGAWGNTEAFF.

This chain joins TRBV20-1 and TRBJ2-3; 7 nucleotides line up with TRBD1. Trimming cost V 3 bases and J 5 bases; bases outside gene matches: 5. The CDR3 consists of 13 residues. Germline CDR1 is DFQATT and CDR2 is SNEGSKA (reference sequence). The CDR3 region has the DNA TGCAGTGCTAGTCCACAGGGGCGAGATACGCAGTATTTT. Translation: CSASPQGRDTQYF.